A selection of T cell receptor beta chains follows, all from one sample in a study of Ad26.COV2.S vaccination and SARS-CoV-2 variants. Generated by immunoSEQ multiplex PCR, the TCRdb table keeps only in-frame clones and is missing some. The sample has roughly 460,000 clones; 89% are singletons. Here the sequenced sample was peripheral blood, taken in a trial of Ad26.COV2.S vaccine versus placebo. The receptor set was obtained from a person aged 18-60 years who received the Ad26.COV2.S COVID-19 vaccine or a placebo. Each CDR3 is given with its conserved first and last residue. The D gene is left open where the match is weak. Not all rows give a size; the values are once, few, many and, for expanded clones, a class.

d_call j_call clone_size v_call cdr3_nt cdr3_aa
. TRBJ1-1 . TRBV6-5 TGTGCCAGCAGATCAACAGTGAACACTGAAGCTTTCTTT CASRSTVNTEAFF
. TRBJ2-3 . TRBV7-6 TGTGCCAGCAGCTTGATGGCGACAGATACGCAGTATTTT CASSLMATDTQYF
. TRBJ1-2 . TRBV3-1/TRBV3-2 TGTGCCAGCAGCCCGCTGCGGAACTATGGCTACACCTTC CASSPLRNYGYTF
TRBD1 TRBJ1-2 . TRBV3-1/TRBV3-2 TGTGCCAGCAGCCAAGATTGGACAGGGGGCGCTGATGGCTACACCTTC CASSQDWTGGADGYTF
. TRBJ2-5 . TRBV4-3 TGCGCCAGCAGCCAAAGATTAAGTACAGGAATACAAGAGACCCAGTACTTC CASSQRLSTGIQETQYF
TRBD1 TRBJ1-6 . TRBV19 TGTGCCGGGAGAACGGAACAGGGGGTATCCTATAATTCACCCCTCCACTTT CAGRTEQGVSYNSPLHF
. TRBJ2-3 . TRBV30 TGTGCCTGGAGGAGAGGGCCCGGTAGCACAGATACGCAGTATTTT CAWRRGPGSTDTQYF
TRBD2 TRBJ2-3 . TRBV6-2/TRBV6-3 TGTGCCAGCACCCCGGGACTAGCGGAAGATACGCAGTATTTT CASTPGLAEDTQYF
. TRBJ1-1 . TRBV10-3 TGTGCCATCAGTGAGTCGTTTGTGAACACTGAAGCTTTCTTT CAISESFVNTEAFF
. TRBJ2-1 . TRBV4-1 TGCGCCAGCAGCCAAGAGTTCGGGACCCCCCGCGAGCAGTTCTTC CASSQEFGTPREQFF
. TRBJ1-2 . TRBV18 TGTGCCAGCTCACCAGCGGGGAAGCCTACCGCTTATGGCTACACCTTC CASSPAGKPTAYGYTF
. TRBJ2-6 . TRBV30 TGTGCCTATTCAAACAGAGCTGGGGCCAACGTCCTGACTTTC CAYSNRAGANVLTF
TRBD1 TRBJ1-1 . TRBV5-5 TGTGCCAGCAGCTTTTTTCCAGGGGGCAAGGACACTGAAGCTTTCTTT CASSFFPGGKDTEAFF
TRBD1 TRBJ1-1 . TRBV28 TGTGCCAGCAGGAGGACAGGCTACACTGAAGCTTTCTTT CASRRTGYTEAFF
. TRBJ1-4 . TRBV4-3 TGCGCCAGCAGCCAAGTTGCGGCAGGCCGACTATCAACTAATGAAAAACTGTTTTTT CASSQVAAGRLSTNEKLFF
TRBD1 TRBJ1-1 few TRBV7-9 TGTGCCAGCAGCTTGGACAGGCCTCTGAACACTGAAGCTTTCTTT CASSLDRPLNTEAFF
TRBD2 TRBJ2-7 . TRBV29-1 TGCAGCGTTGAAGGGGCTAGCGGGAGGGGGGTCTACGAGCAGTACTTC CSVEGASGRGVYEQYF
TRBD2 TRBJ2-3 . TRBV5-6 TGTGCCAGCATCAGCGGGGGGGCGACAGATACGCAGTATTTT CASISGGATDTQYF
. TRBJ1-1 . TRBV27 TGTGCCAGCAGTAAGGAAATGAACACTGAAGCTTTCTTT CASSKEMNTEAFF
. TRBJ1-2 . TRBV14 TGTGCCAGCAGCCAAGATACGTTTGGGGGCAGGGGATATGGCTACACCTTC CASSQDTFGGRGYGYTF
. TRBJ1-6 . TRBV11-2 TGTGCCAGCAGCGCGGGGGGGGCAAGACCCCTCCACTTT CASSAGGARPLHF
. TRBJ2-7 once TRBV11-2 TGTGCCAGCAGCTTAGAAGTGGGAGGTCCCTACGAGCAGTACTTC CASSLEVGGPYEQYF
TRBD2 TRBJ2-3 . TRBV7-9 TGTGCCAGCGACCGACTAGCGGGGGTCGAGGGTACGCAGTATTTT CASDRLAGVEGTQYF
. TRBJ1-1 . TRBV9 TGTGCCAGCAGCGTGGGGGACTTGAACACTGAAGCTTTCTTT CASSVGDLNTEAFF
. TRBJ1-3 . TRBV5-1 TGCGCCAGCAGCTTGGACAGGCCGGGAAACACCATATATTTT CASSLDRPGNTIYF
. TRBJ1-2 . TRBV6-5 TGTGCCAGCAGTTACGGGGGGGGGCAGAACTATGGCTACACCTTC CASSYGGGQNYGYTF
TRBD2 TRBJ2-7 . TRBV4-2 TGTGCCAGCAGCCAACCAAGCGGGGGGGCTTCCTACGAGCAGTACTTC CASSQPSGGASYEQYF
TRBD1 TRBJ1-3 . TRBV5-1 TGCGCCAGCAGCGCGCAGGGGGCGGATGGAAACACCATATATTTT CASSAQGADGNTIYF
. TRBJ2-2 . TRBV6-5 TGTGCCAGCAGTAGGGGCCCCGGGGAGCTGTTTTTT CASSRGPGELFF
. TRBJ2-7 . TRBV10-3 TGTGCCATCAGGAATAGTCATAGCTCCTACGAGCAGTACTTC CAIRNSHSSYEQYF
TRBD2 TRBJ2-1 . TRBV6-5 TGTGCCAGCCTTTCTAGCGGGGCATACAATGAGCAGTTCTTC CASLSSGAYNEQFF
. TRBJ2-7 . TRBV6-5 TGTGCCAGCAGTAGACACGGACACGCCTCCGAGCAGTACTTC CASSRHGHASEQYF
. TRBJ2-2 . TRBV28 TGTGCCAGCAGTTTCTGGGAAAACACCGGGGAGCTGTTTTTT CASSFWENTGELFF
. TRBJ2-3 . TRBV7-6 TGTGCCAGCAGCTTAGATGGATCGGACAGTAGAGATACGCAGTATTTT CASSLDGSDSRDTQYF
. TRBJ1-1 . TRBV10-3 TGTGCCATCAGTGAGTCCTTTGGATTGAACACTGAAGCTTTCTTT CAISESFGLNTEAFF
TRBD1 TRBJ2-5 . TRBV7-2 TGTGCCAGCAGCCCGGACGGACAGGGGATGCAAGAGACCCAGTACTTC CASSPDGQGMQETQYF
. TRBJ2-7 . TRBV15 TGTGCCACCAGCAAGAGATCAGGGGTTTCCTACGAGCAGTACTTC CATSKRSGVSYEQYF
. TRBJ2-1 . TRBV6-5 TGTGCCAGCAGTTACCGGGAACTCTACAATGAGCAGTTCTTC CASSYRELYNEQFF
. TRBJ1-6 . TRBV6-2/TRBV6-3 TGTGCCAGCAGTTATGTCGGGTCCTATAATTCACCCCTCCACTTT CASSYVGSYNSPLHF
. TRBJ1-2 . TRBV28 TGTGCCAGCAGTGGAGGGAAGTACTATGGCTACACCTTC CASSGGKYYGYTF
. TRBJ2-5 . TRBV7-8 TGTGCCAGCAGCTTAGCGGGGGCGAGAAAGACCCAGTACTTC CASSLAGARKTQYF
TRBD1 TRBJ1-5 . TRBV6-5 TGTGCCAGCAGCCCGGGACAGGTGCCCTTTCAGCCCCAGCATTTT CASSPGQVPFQPQHF
TRBD2 TRBJ2-7 . TRBV28 TGTGCCAGCAGTTTGCACGGGATGTCTAGCGGGAAAGGGACCTACGAGCAGTACTTC CASSLHGMSSGKGTYEQYF
TRBD1 TRBJ1-2 once TRBV28 TGTGCCAGCAGTCAAGGGGGCGCTGGCTATGGCTACACCTTC CASSQGGAGYGYTF
. TRBJ2-5 . TRBV6-5 TGTGCCAGCAGGGGAGGGACAGCTGCGGGGGAGACCCAGTACTTC CASRGGTAAGETQYF
. TRBJ2-5 . TRBV30 TGTGCCTGGAGCGCAACATACCAAGAGACCCAGTACTTC CAWSATYQETQYF
TRBD1 TRBJ2-1 . TRBV28 TGTGCCAGCAGCGGACAGGGGGCGAAGGTCAATGAGCAGTTCTTC CASSGQGAKVNEQFF
. TRBJ2-7 . TRBV1 TGCACCAGCAGCCAAACCGGGACTAGCGGTTCCGAGCAGTACTTC CTSSQTGTSGSEQYF